Listed here is a single T cell receptor beta chain. The antigen is not known. This sample is part of a study of graft-versus-host responses after intestinal transplantation. Germline V gives CDR1 GTSNPN, CDR2 SVGIG (reference sequence). V gave up 1 base and J gave up 5 bases, with 3 bases separating them. The CDR3 is 11 residues long. Produced via immunoSEQ multiplex PCR; TCRdb's table is partial and in-frame only. The table lists just under 50,000 clones, 84% of them singletons. V usage is TRBV30 and J usage is TRBJ2-1; no firm D call. The specimen was unstimulated CD4+ T cells sorted from spleen or lymph node cells, collected before transplant. This TCR was recovered from a human donor who was the organ donor for an intestinal transplant. CDR3 amino acids: CAWSGHNEQFF. CDR3 DNA sequence: TGTGCCTGGAGTGGCCACAATGAGCAGTTCTTC.